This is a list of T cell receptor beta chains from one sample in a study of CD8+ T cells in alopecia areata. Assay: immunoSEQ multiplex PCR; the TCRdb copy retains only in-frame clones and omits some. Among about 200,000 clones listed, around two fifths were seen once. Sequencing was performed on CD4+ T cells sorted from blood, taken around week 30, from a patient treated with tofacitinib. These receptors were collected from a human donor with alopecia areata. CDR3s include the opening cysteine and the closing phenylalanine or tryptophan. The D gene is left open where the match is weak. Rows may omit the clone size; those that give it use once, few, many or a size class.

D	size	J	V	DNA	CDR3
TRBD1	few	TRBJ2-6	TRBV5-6	TGTGCCAGCAGCTCCGGGACAGGGGTTTCTGGGGCCAACGTCCTGACTTTC	CASSSGTGVSGANVLTF
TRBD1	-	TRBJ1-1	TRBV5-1	TGCGCCAGCAGCATGGGGACAGGGGGAAGTGAAGCTTTCTTT	CASSMGTGGSEAFF
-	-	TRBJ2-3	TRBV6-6	TGTGCCAGCATCCCGTTCGGGCCGGACACAGATACGCAGTATTTT	CASIPFGPDTDTQYF
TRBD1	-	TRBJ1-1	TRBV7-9	TGTGCCAGCAGCTTAACAGGGGCGAACACTGAAGCTTTCTTT	CASSLTGANTEAFF
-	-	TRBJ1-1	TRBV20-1	TGCAGTGCTAGACCCGATGCTGAAGCTTTCTTT	CSARPDAEAFF
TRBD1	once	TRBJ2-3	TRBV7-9	TGTGCCAGCAGCCCAACAGGGGCAGTCACAGATACGCAGTATTTT	CASSPTGAVTDTQYF
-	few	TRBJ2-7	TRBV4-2	TGTGCCAGCGGGGAAGGGCGGGGGCCGTACGAGCAGTACTTC	CASGEGRGPYEQYF
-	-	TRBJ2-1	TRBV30	TGTGCCTGGAGCGTAGGGGGTGGCTTTTACAATGAGCAGTTCTTC	CAWSVGGGFYNEQFF
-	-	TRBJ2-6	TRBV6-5	TGTGCCAGCAGTTACGCCTGGGTAGCTGGGGCCAACGTCCTGACTTTC	CASSYAWVAGANVLTF
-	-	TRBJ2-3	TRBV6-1	TGTGCCAGCGCAGAACGGAGATCCGCAGATACGCAGTATTTT	CASAERRSADTQYF
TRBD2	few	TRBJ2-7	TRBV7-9	TGTGCCAGCAGCGCCCGAGCGGGGGCGAGCGAGCAGTACTTC	CASSARAGASEQYF
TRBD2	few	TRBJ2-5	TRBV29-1	TGCAGCGTTGACAGCGGGAGGGCGGTGTACCAAGAGACCCAGTACTTC	CSVDSGRAVYQETQYF
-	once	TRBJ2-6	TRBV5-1	TGCGCCAGCAGCTTGGGACAGCCGTCTGGGGCCAACGTCCTGACTTTC	CASSLGQPSGANVLTF
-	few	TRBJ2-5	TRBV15	TGTGCCACCAGCAGAGATCAGGGCCAAGAGACCCAGTACTTC	CATSRDQGQETQYF
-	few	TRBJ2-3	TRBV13	TGTGCCAGCGTGCGGGACACAGATACGCAGTATTTT	CASVRDTDTQYF
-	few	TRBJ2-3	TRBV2	TGTGCCAGCAGTCCAGGAACAGGTTTTAGCACAGATACGCAGTATTTT	CASSPGTGFSTDTQYF
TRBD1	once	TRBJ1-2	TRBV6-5	TGTGCCAGCAGGGAGCCGGGACAGGGCCTCTACACCTTC	CASREPGQGLYTF
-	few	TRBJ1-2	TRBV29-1	TGCAGCGATGACGGGCAGCTGATCTATGGCTACACCTTC	CSDDGQLIYGYTF
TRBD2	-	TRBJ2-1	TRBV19	TGTGCCAGTAGTATAGACGCTAGCGGGGGGGCGAATGAGCAGTTCTTC	CASSIDASGGANEQFF
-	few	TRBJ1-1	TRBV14	TGTGCCAGCAGCCAATTTCGACAGGATAACACTGAAGCTTTCTTT	CASSQFRQDNTEAFF
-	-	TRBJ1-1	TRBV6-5	TGTGCCACCCTAGACAGGACGAACACTGAAGCTTTCTTT	CATLDRTNTEAFF
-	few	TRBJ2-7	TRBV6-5	TGTGCCAGCAGTGGCGCGGGGGCTAACGAGCAGTACTTC	CASSGAGANEQYF
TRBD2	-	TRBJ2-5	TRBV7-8	TGTGCCAGCAGCCCCCTTGGGGAGCGGGGGGTCCAAGAGACCCAGTACTTC	CASSPLGERGVQETQYF
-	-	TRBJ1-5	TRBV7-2	TGTGCCAGCAGCTTAGACGGGCGGGATCAGCCCCAGCATTTT	CASSLDGRDQPQHF